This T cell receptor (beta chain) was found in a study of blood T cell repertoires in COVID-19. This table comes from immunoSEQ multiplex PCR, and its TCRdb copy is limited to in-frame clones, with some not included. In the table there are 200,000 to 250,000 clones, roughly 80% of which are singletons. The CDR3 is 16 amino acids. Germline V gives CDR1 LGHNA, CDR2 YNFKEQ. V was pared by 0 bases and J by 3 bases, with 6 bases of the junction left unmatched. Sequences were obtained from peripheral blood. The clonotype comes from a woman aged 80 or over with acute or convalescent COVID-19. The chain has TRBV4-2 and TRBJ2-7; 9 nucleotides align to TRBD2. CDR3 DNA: TGTGCCAGCAGCCAAGAACATCAGCGGGGGGACTACGAGCAGTACTTC. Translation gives CASSQEHQRGDYEQYF.